This record covers a single T cell receptor beta chain. Its target antigen remains unknown. No base-level quality is on record; no much larger clone is a single base apart. Trimming removed 4 bases from V and 8 bases from J, leaving 16 bases between the germline ends. The germline V gene yields SGDLS for CDR1 and YYNGEE for CDR2. The CDR3 has 14 amino acids, counting the end cysteine and phenylalanine. Kept here is only the CDR3 DNA, which spans 42 bases and is read in frame from base 1. From each donor, a single peripheral blood sample of 100 to 150 mL on average was drawn into heparinised tubes. A BD FACSAria II and a panel including CD45RO, CCR7, CD25, CD127, CD95 and CD27 were used to sort naive, central memory, regulatory and stem cell-like memory CD4+ T cells. A purity above 95% was achieved for all sorted populations. Right away, PBMCs were isolated by Lymphoprep density gradient centrifugation and were stained directly, with no culture step. Samples were stained and sorted in pairs, with one healthy donor and one patient per experiment, so that batch effects were minimized.

This entry is derived from a study of beta chain features in type 1 diabetes (dated by TCRdb to 2017 to 2018). A note on the overall study: Mean age, gender distribution, total cell number and subset yield were not different between patients and healthy donors. A total of some 100,000,000 sorted cells were examined across all samples, and the number of cells per subset was strongly correlated with RNA yield. The study compared TCRB repertoires of sorted circulating CD4+ T cell subsets between recently diagnosed type 1 diabetes patients and matched healthy donors. Regulatory and stem cell-like memory subsets were obtained from only 8 patients and roughly eight healthy donors, while naive and central memory subsets were obtained from all 28 donors. The full study reports these points: Patients with type 1 diabetes made fewer insertions and deleted more nucleotides at VDJ recombination sites, implying thymic rearrangement abnormalities. Because cDNA was sequenced instead of genomic DNA, activated cells with high expression could be over-represented, although the groups did not differ in activation or CD3 levels. In all four CD4+ subsets, TCRB CDR3 length was moderately but significantly shorter in type 1 diabetes patients. Naive, central memory and regulatory TCRB repertoires appeared to be more similar among patients than among healthy donors. Shorter templates might have been favored by PCR, but patient and control samples were amplified and corrected together, so both groups would have been affected equally by any skew. Because the HLA sub-analyses included only small numbers of individuals, any influence of HLA type on TCRB rearrangement was left unresolved.

The High Capacity cDNA Reverse Transcription Kit was used to reverse transcribe all of the isolated RNA, meaning that expressed TCRB transcripts were what got sequenced. Deep immunoSEQ sequencing was applied to naive, central memory and regulatory T cell samples, giving an average of about 3.4 million total reads per sample. Sorted cells were lysed in RLT buffer and RNA was extracted with DNase-treated RNeasy Micro or Mini kits, depending on cell number. To prevent cross-contamination, each cell subset was processed individually, whereas patient and healthy donor samples were processed jointly. The immunoSEQ multiplex PCR was used to amplify TCRB sequences from cDNA, yielding 87-bp fragments that span the CDR3 region. Amplicons were sequenced on the Illumina HiSeq platform. On the authors' methods: Synthetic template baselines were used to correct PCR bias computationally, reads within Hamming distance 2 were collapsed, and singletons that could not be merged were discarded. Reads were aligned against IMGT to assign V, D and J genes, CDR3 length and insertions or deletions at six rearrangement sites. Within each subset, clonotype counts were normalized to the number of sorted cells before true diversity and Gini coefficients were calculated with the tcR R package. Repertoire sharing was quantified using the overlap coefficient calculated on TCRB nucleotide sequences. Out-of-frame TCRB sequences from naive cells were analyzed to stand in for the pre-selection repertoire. This immuneACCESS table, as held by TCRdb, lists in-frame sequences with V and J called but not all clones. Of the missing ones, under half trace to an unresolved V gene in checked studies; the others have no known cause. The V and J calls and the clone size are those of that table, but D and trimming were determined from the DNA. In this sample the table shows around 240,000 clones, roughly 17% of which occur a single time. Approximately 0.087% of the sample is held by the ten biggest clonotypes.

This TCR was sampled from a man aged 30-40 years with type 1 diabetes. This chain is built from TRBV9 and TRBJ2-1; TRBD2 is perhaps the D gene, given 6 matching bases. Sequenced input: naive CD4+ T cells from blood. The cell subset or site label here, explained by the study, means: true naive CD4+ T cells. The base sequence is TGTGCCAGCAGCACTCCGAAACTAGCCCATGAGCAGTTCTTC. It translates as CASSTPKLAHEQFF.